Following are 28 T cell receptor beta chains from one sample sequenced in a study of long-term antiretroviral therapy in people with HIV. With survey level as its setting, the immunoSEQ assay was v3.0. Produced via immunoSEQ multiplex PCR; TCRdb's table is partial and in-frame only. In the table there are 25,000 to 30,000 clones, about 88% of which are singletons. Specimen: unsorted PBMCs, collected just over 2.6 years after starting antiretroviral therapy. Receptors originate from a man between 40 and 49 years old with HIV.

The genes are TRBV18 and TRBJ1-3; D might be TRBD1 (5 bases). V was pared by 3 bases and J by 0 bases, with 15 bases between. The germline V gene has CDR1 KGHSH and CDR2 LQKENI. The CDR3 totals 17 residues. The DNA for the CDR3 is TGTGCCAGCTCACCTAGTGGGACCGATCTCTCTGGAAACACCATATATTTT. Residues: CASSPSGTDLSGNTIYF.

DNA for the CDR3: TGTGCCAGTAGTCATACGGGGGAATATGGCTACACCTTC. This encodes CASSHTGEYGYTF. The J gene is TRBJ1-2, the V gene TRBV19; tentatively, D is TRBD1 (5 bases). The length of the CDR3 is 13 residues. Germline V CDR1 and CDR2: LNHDA, SQIVND (reference sequence). V was trimmed by 5 bases and J by 5 bases, leaving 12 bases between them.

The chain joins TRBV18 to TRBJ1-2; D may be TRBD1 (5 bases). V gave up 2 bases and J gave up 2 bases, with 12 bases separating them. The CDR3 extends over 15 amino acids. The germline V gene encodes CDR1 KGHSH and CDR2 LQKENI. The CDR3 here is CASSPKRGQNYGYTF. For the CDR3, the DNA is TGTGCCAGCTCACCAAAGCGAGGACAAAACTATGGCTACACCTTC.

This clone is judged medium-sized (0.01 to 0.1%). J is TRBJ1-4 and V is TRBV7-9; 9 bases agree with TRBD1. V was clipped by 3 bases and J by 8 bases; unmatched bases: 10. This CDR3 is 16 amino acids long. Germline V gene lookup returns CDR1 SEHNR and CDR2 FQNEAQ (reference sequence). The CDR3, as DNA: TGTGCCAGCAGCTTGGGGACAGGGAACACTGTAGAAAAACTGTTTTTT. This codes for CASSLGTGNTVEKLFF.

This clone occurred once. The J gene is TRBJ2-7, the V gene TRBV28, with TRBD2 as a possible D gene (5 bases). Germline CDR1 reads MDHEN; CDR2 reads SYDVKM. The V and J ends lost 10 bases and 5 bases respectively, with 15 bases between them. This CDR3 spans 12 amino acids. This CDR3 reads CATWTYRDEQYF. The CDR3 bases are TGTGCCACCTGGACTTATCGGGACGAGCAGTACTTC.

V usage is TRBV6-5 and J usage is TRBJ2-4; the match to TRBD2 covers 7 bases. The germline gives CDR1 MNHEY, CDR2 SVGAGI. This CDR3 region has 16 residues. The V and J ends lost 0 bases and 8 bases, in that order; junction bases with no gene match: 10. The CDR3 nucleotides are TGTGCCAGCAGTTACTCGTACACGGGAGGAGGGGACATTCAGTACTTC. Translating gives CASSYSYTGGGDIQYF.

The chain links TRBV5-5 to TRBJ2-3; D is possibly TRBD1 or TRBD2 (5 bases each). Germline CDR1 SGHKS, CDR2 YYEKEE (reference sequence). This CDR3 spans 15 amino acids. V lost 6 bases to trimming and J lost 2 bases, with 16 bases between them. In DNA, the CDR3 is TGTGCCAGCATCCCCCACGGGGACCCCACAGATACGCAGTATTTT. It specifies CASIPHGDPTDTQYF.

This clone was seen more than once but under ten times. CDR3 amino acids: CASSLVMAQHSNQPQHF. The CDR3 DNA is TGTGCCAGCAGCTTAGTTATGGCCCAGCATAGCAATCAGCCCCAGCATTTT. The chain employs TRBV7-8 and TRBJ1-5; D call uncertain. V shed 1 base and J shed 0 bases, with 13 bases lying between them. The CDR3 is 17 amino acids. Looked up from germline, CDR1 is SGHVS and CDR2 is FQNEAQ. The full variable domain, its missing parts supplied by reference TRBV7-8 and TRBJ1-5, is GAGVSQSPRYKVAKRGQDVALRCDPISGHVSLFWYQQALGQGPEFLTYFQNEAQLDKSGLPSDRFFAERPEGSVSTLKIQRTQQEDSAVYLCASSLVMAQHSNQPQHFGDGTRLSIL.

The rearrangement uses TRBV5-6 and TRBJ2-5; D may be TRBD1 (6 bases). Germline CDR1 SGHDT, CDR2 YYEEEE. The germline V and J ends were trimmed by 3 bases and 6 bases, with 18 bases remaining between them. CDR3 length: 15 amino acids. For the CDR3, the DNA is TGTGCCAGCAGCTCGATACAACAGGGTGTGCAGACCCAGTACTTC. Amino acids: CASSSIQQGVQTQYF. Full variable domain (remainder filled in from reference TRBV5-6 and TRBJ2-5): DAGVTQSPTHLIKTRGQQVTLRCSPKSGHDTVSWYQQALGQGPQFIFQYYEEEERQRGNFPDRFSGHQFPNYSSELNVNALLLGDSALYLCASSSIQQGVQTQYFGPGTRLLVL.

This chain connects TRBV7-9 to TRBJ2-7, with 11 bases identical to TRBD1. Germline CDR1 reads SEHNR; CDR2 reads FQNEAQ (reference sequence). The CDR3 has 14 amino acids. Trimming at V came to 7 bases and at J to 7 bases, leaving 9 bases not matched to a gene. CDR3 protein: CASTQGQGGREQYF. In nucleotides, the CDR3 is TGTGCCAGCACCCAGGGACAGGGGGGCCGAGAGCAGTACTTC.

The CDR3 sequence: CASSLGYGNTIYF. In DNA, the CDR3 is TGTGCCAGCAGCTTAGGGTATGGAAACACCATATATTTT. The chain uses TRBV7-8 and TRBJ1-3; D is unclear. Germline V gives CDR1 SGHVS, CDR2 FQNEAQ. CDR3 length: 13 residues. V was pared by 1 base and J by 3 bases, with 4 bases between.

The J gene is TRBJ2-7, the V gene TRBV29-1; 7 positions match TRBD1. With V trimmed by 8 bases and J by 4 bases, 8 bases remained unmatched. Germline CDR1 and CDR2: SQVTM and ANQGSEA. The CDR3 runs 12 residues. This CDR3 reads CSRDSPAYEQYF. CDR3 sequence (DNA): TGCAGCCGGGACAGCCCGGCGTACGAGCAGTACTTC.

This chain links TRBV9 with TRBJ2-3; D might be TRBD2 (6 bases). Germline values: CDR1 SGDLS, CDR2 YYNGEE. The CDR3 is made up of 15 amino acids. V lost 1 base and J 3 bases, leaving 12 bases between the germline ends. The CDR3 sequence is CASSVSVGTTDTQYF. CDR3 bases: TGTGCCAGCAGCGTATCGGTAGGGACTACAGATACGCAGTATTTT.

This rearrangement joins TRBV7-2 to TRBJ2-5; D gene ambiguous. There are 13 residues in the CDR3. Germline lookup yields CDR1 SGHTA and CDR2 FQGNSA. V lost 2 bases, J lost 1 base, and 5 bases lay in between. The CDR3 protein is CASSLRVQETQYF. DNA of the CDR3: TGTGCCAGCAGCTTAAGGGTCCAAGAGACCCAGTACTTC.

The chain is built from TRBV18 and TRBJ2-7; D not certain. The CDR3 has 14 residues. V was trimmed by 0 bases and J by 5 bases, leaving 11 bases between them. Germline CDR1 is KGHSH and CDR2 is LQKENI. The CDR3 region has the DNA TGTGCCAGCTCACCACCGGCCACGCCGAACGAGCAGTACTTC. The encoded protein is CASSPPATPNEQYF.

The chain links TRBV5-4 to TRBJ2-7, with 7 positions matching TRBD1. V lost 4 bases, J lost 2 bases, and 12 bases stayed unmatched. There are 16 residues in the CDR3. Germline V gene data show CDR1 as SGHNT and CDR2 as YYREEE (reference sequence). For the CDR3, the DNA is TGTGCCAGCAGCCCCCCCCCGACAGGGCAGGCCTACGAGCAGTACTTC. Protein sequence: CASSPPPTGQAYEQYF.

This clone was observed once. V and J are TRBV5-6 and TRBJ2-3; D is undetermined. The CDR3 consists of 15 residues. CDR1 and CDR2 (germline): SGHDT, YYEEEE. The germline V and J ends were trimmed by 3 bases and 5 bases, with 16 bases remaining between them. This CDR3 is CASSSQTSDLDTQYF. The CDR3 DNA sequence: TGTGCCAGCAGCTCGCAGACTTCCGACTTAGATACGCAGTATTTT.

CDR3 protein: CASSEAGGSNEQYF. For the CDR3, the DNA is TGTGCCAGCAGTGAAGCTGGCGGGAGTAACGAGCAGTACTTC. The chain combines TRBV2 with TRBJ2-7; 7 bases align to TRBD2. Germline V gives CDR1 SNHLY, CDR2 FYNNEI. J was trimmed by 5 bases and V by 0 bases; bases with no gene match: 4. The CDR3 runs to 14 residues.

The chain uses TRBV5-1 and TRBJ2-6, with 7 bases fitting TRBD1. This CDR3 contains 15 residues. V lost 3 bases to trimming and J lost 2 bases; unmatched junction nucleotides: 2. CDR1 and CDR2 from the germline V gene are SGHRS and YFSETQ. The CDR3 region is CASSSTGPGANVLTF. CDR3 nucleotides: TGCGCCAGCAGCTCGACAGGGCCTGGGGCCAACGTCCTGACTTTC.

V gene TRBV9 combines with J gene TRBJ1-6; no reliable D call. Germline values: CDR1 SGDLS, CDR2 YYNGEE. The CDR3 extends over 16 amino acids. V lost 0 bases and J 0 bases, leaving 7 bases between the germline ends. This chain's CDR3 is CASSVAPSSYNSPLHF. DNA of the CDR3: TGTGCCAGCAGCGTAGCACCAAGCTCCTATAATTCACCCCTCCACTTT.

The chain is built from TRBV6-5 and TRBJ1-1; TRBD1 matches 7 bases. CDR1 MNHEY and CDR2 SVGAGI come from the germline V gene. This CDR3 is built from 14 residues. With V trimmed by 5 bases and J by 8 bases, 11 bases remained unmatched. The CDR3 spells CASSPAWRGQEAFF. The CDR3 nucleotides read TGTGCCAGCAGTCCCGCCTGGAGGGGACAGGAAGCTTTCTTT.

The chain has TRBV2 and TRBJ2-7; 11 bases match TRBD2. CDR1 is SNHLY and CDR2 is FYNNEI in the germline V gene. This CDR3 has 16 residues. Trimming took 3 bases from V and 3 from J; bases not matched to a gene: 7. CDR3 in DNA: TGTGCCAGCAGTGACCCTTTAGCGGGAGGGTACTACGAGCAGTACTTC. This translates into CASSDPLAGGYYEQYF.

V and J are TRBV5-6 and TRBJ2-7; D is possibly TRBD1 (5 bases). Trimming took off 1 base at V and 6 bases at J, with 5 bases between the two ends. Germline V lookup: CDR1 SGHDT, CDR2 YYEEEE. There are 11 residues in the CDR3. The CDR3, as DNA: TGTGCCAGCAGCTTGAGGGGCGAGCAGTACTTC. Protein product: CASSLRGEQYF.

J is TRBJ2-7 and V is TRBV7-2, with a possible D match to TRBD2 (7 bases). Trimming left V 2 bases short and J 0 bases short, with 11 bases between. Germline CDR1 is SGHTA and CDR2 is FQGNSA. The CDR3 consists of 15 residues. CDR3 loop: CASSLIAGASYEQYF. CDR3 DNA sequence: TGTGCCAGCAGCTTAATTGCGGGGGCCTCCTACGAGCAGTACTTC.

V gene TRBV28 combines with J gene TRBJ2-1; 13 nucleotides align to TRBD2. V shed 5 bases and J 2 bases; nucleotides not matched to a gene: 3. The CDR3 has 16 amino acids. Germline CDR1 and CDR2: MDHEN and SYDVKM. Written as DNA, the CDR3 is TGTGCCAGCAGTGACACTAGCGGGAGGGCCTACAATGAGCAGTTCTTC. It is translated as CASSDTSGRAYNEQFF.

The chain uses TRBV29-1 and TRBJ2-7, with D possibly being TRBD1 (6 bases). The length of the CDR3 is 13 residues. The V gene's germline CDR1 is SQVTM and CDR2 ANQGSEA. V lost 6 bases and J lost 6, with 18 bases in between. The CDR3 here is CSVQDRSQSEQYF. The CDR3 DNA is TGCAGCGTCCAGGACAGATCCCAATCCGAGCAGTACTTC.

The V call is TRBV10-3, the J call TRBJ1-1; the match to TRBD1 covers 8 bases. The CDR3 spans 14 residues. J gave up 4 bases and V 6 bases, and 7 bases lay outside the gene matches. Germline CDR1 ENHRY, CDR2 SYGVKD. The CDR3 spells CAIRTGERITEAFF. The CDR3 nucleotides are TGTGCCATCAGGACAGGGGAGCGGATCACTGAAGCTTTCTTT.

The V gene is TRBV29-1, the J gene TRBJ1-2; 8 nucleotides align to TRBD1. Looked up from germline, CDR1 is SQVTM and CDR2 is ANQGSEA. The ends lost 7 bases at V and 5 bases at J; junction bases unmatched: 9. The length of the CDR3 is 13 residues. This CDR3 is CSADDRGRYGYTF. The CDR3 DNA follows: TGCAGCGCCGACGACAGGGGAAGATATGGCTACACCTTC.